The present entry profiles one T cell receptor (beta chain) with its context. The sample originates from a study of shared clonotypes between healthy human individuals. The assay was immunoSEQ multiplex PCR, and TCRdb's table has in-frame clones only and misses some. The sample has 400,000 to 500,000 clones, over 65% seen once; the top ten hold 10% to 15%. Per the germline V gene, CDR1 is SGHTA and CDR2 is FQGNSA. V dropped 6 bases and J dropped 10 bases, with 16 bases sitting between them. The CDR3 is 13 residues long. This chain links TRBV7-2 with TRBJ2-1, with unresolved D. The TCR was taken from a woman aged 40 to 50 in good health. Some clones in this sample may be carry-over from other donors' samples. The sequenced sample consisted of PBMCs. The DNA for the CDR3 is TGTGCCAGCAGACCGAGTCCCAACGGGGAGCAGTTCTTC. Translation: CASRPSPNGEQFF.